This paragraph reports one T cell receptor (beta chain). Its antigen has not been determined. Within one base of it there is no much larger clone, and no base qualities were kept. One collaborating source in Seattle enrolled patients while the patients were actively infected and followed the patients over time throughout the course of disease. The collaborating institutions used their own protocols to collect whole blood in K2EDTA tubes. For TCRbeta analysis, collaborators shipped samples in one of three forms: frozen whole blood, isolated PBMCs, or DNA extracted from either of those sample types. This sample was included in a study of blood T cell repertoires in COVID-19 (dated by TCRdb to 2019 to 2021). Some background on the complete study: Samples covering the acute and convalescent phases of COVID-19 were provided by collaborators in the United States, Italy and Spain. The prospective study material was composed of cDNA or gDNA derived from T cells, B-cell-depleted T cells, or PBMCs. Subjects who had been exposed to COVID-19, were actively infected with it, or had recovered from it provided the deeply sampled blood TCRbeta repertoires that made up the dataset. The repertoires were released in a freely available public database meant as a resource for research on the immune response to SARS-CoV-2. Samples were obtained from the ongoing ImmuneRACE study (first 160 participants) and from about 1,300 subjects provided by 6 global collaborators. Nearly every sample came with metadata listing a de-identified subject ID, COVID-19 status, age in years and sex. Where available, HLA class I and class II types were obtained from metadata supplied by the sample provider rather than from assay-based typing. The research as a whole found: How much clinical and demographic metadata was included differed by source and by participant, and the metadata was provided uncurated.

The germline V gene gives CDR1 as SGHNT and CDR2 as YENEEA. Compared with germline, V lacks 8 bases and J lacks 5 bases; bases without a gene match: 15. The CDR3 sequence holds 17 residues, the cysteine and phenylalanine included. Only the CDR3 DNA stays, 51 bases, in frame from base 1. TCRbeta CDR3 regions were amplified from genomic DNA by means of the immunoSEQ Assay, a bias-controlled multiplex PCR. In the original analysis: Within the assay, amplification of reference gene primers was used to estimate how many nucleated cells each sample contained. To quantify the absolute abundance of each unique TCRbeta CDR3 rearrangement, sequence reads were collapsed and filtered. For each sample, productive Simpson clonality was calculated as the square root of Simpson's diversity index over productive rearrangements. TCRdb holds this immuneACCESS table with in-frame rearrangements only. Some clones are missing; in checked studies, unresolved V genes explain under half, and the rest has no known cause. The DNA gave D and trimming, while V, J and clone size come from that table. A total of about 190,000 clones appear in this sample, 82% of them only once. The ten largest clones represent roughly 8% of the sample.

This receptor was obtained from a woman in her sixties with COVID-19, enrolled during active disease. The chain is encoded by TRBV11-3 joined to TRBJ2-2; 9 bases in between match TRBD1. The sample was peripheral blood. At the DNA level, the sequence is TGTGCCAGCGCTGATGTTCGAGGGACAGGGAGAACCGGGGAGCTGTTTTTT. It translates as CASADVRGTGRTGELFF. Beyond the CDR3, the reference TRBV11-3 and TRBJ2-2 genes provide the residues; the full variable domain reads: EAGVVQSPRYKIIEKKQPVAFWCNPISGHNTLYWYLQNLGQGPELLIRYENEEAVDDSQLPKDRFSAERLKGVDSTLKIQPAELGDSAVYLCASADVRGTGRTGELFFGEGSRLTVL.